Detailed here is one T cell receptor (beta chain). CDR1 and CDR2 from the germline V gene are ENHRY and SYGVKD. The CDR3 consists of 16 residues. V lost 10 bases to trimming and J lost 0 bases, with 16 bases between them. The data are from a study of cytomegalovirus exposure and HLA in healthy donors. PCR was performed using 60 Vbeta and 13 Jbeta primers. Generated by immunoSEQ multiplex PCR, the TCRdb table keeps only in-frame clones and is missing some. In the table there are some 90,000 clones, approximately 64% of which are singletons. Healthy bone marrow donors supplied every sample. Input material: PBMCs. This rearrangement joins TRBV10-3 to TRBJ2-6, with a weak D call TRBD1 (6 bases). The sequence was collected from a boy aged 5-17 years in good health and CMV-seropositive. CDR3 coding DNA: TGTGCCACTGGAGGACAGCTGTACTCTGGGGCCAACGTCCTGACTTTC. Protein product: CATGGQLYSGANVLTF.